A single sample gave rise to the 32 T cell receptor beta chains below, sequenced in a study of shared clonotypes between healthy human individuals. Generated by immunoSEQ multiplex PCR, the TCRdb table keeps only in-frame clones and is missing some. The profile shows around 430,000 clones, roughly 83% of them singletons. The specimen was PBMCs. These receptor sequences come from a middle-aged woman in good health. Some clones in this sample may be carry-over from other donors' samples.

This clone was observed a few times. The gene calls are TRBV6-5 and TRBJ2-7; D remains ambiguous. Looked up from germline, CDR1 is MNHEY and CDR2 is SVGAGI. V was pared by 8 bases and J by 4 bases, with 18 bases between. The CDR3 runs 14 residues. The chain's CDR3 is CASYPPAAPYEQYF. The CDR3 DNA reads as TGTGCCAGCTATCCCCCGGCCGCCCCGTACGAGCAGTACTTC.

The V and J genes are TRBV7-2 and TRBJ2-5, with D hard to call. The CDR3 is made up of 15 amino acids. From germline, CDR1 is SGHTA and CDR2 FQGNSA. V shed 2 bases and J shed 9 bases, with 19 bases lying between them. The CDR3 sequence is CASSLTGVSKVPQYF. CDR3 nucleotides: TGTGCCAGCAGCTTAACTGGGGTTAGCAAAGTCCCCCAGTACTTC. The whole variable domain, filled in from reference TRBV7-2 and TRBJ2-5, reads GAGVSQSPSNKVTEKGKDVELRCDPISGHTALYWYRQSLGQGLEFLIYFQGNSAPDKSGLPSDRFSAERTGGSVSTLTIQRTQQEDSAVYLCASSLTGVSKVPQYFGPGTRLLVL.

The V and J genes are TRBV10-2 and TRBJ1-5, with D perhaps TRBD1 (6 bases). V was shortened by 4 bases and J by 3 bases, with 7 bases between the two germline ends. The CDR3 is 13 residues long. The V gene's germline CDR1 is WSHSY and CDR2 SAAADI. CDR3 nucleotides: TGCGCCAGCAGTGGGACAGTCAATCAGCCCCAGCATTTT. Translated, it gives CASSGTVNQPQHF.

The chain uses TRBV6-6 and TRBJ2-1, with 12 bases matching TRBD2. From germline, CDR1 is MNHNY and CDR2 SVGAGI (reference sequence). Losses at the gene ends were 6 bases for V and 9 bases for J; bases not matched to a gene: 9. CDR3 length: 15 amino acids. CDR3 in amino acids: CASSRLAGVYGEQFF. DNA for the CDR3: TGTGCCAGCAGCAGACTAGCGGGAGTTTATGGTGAGCAGTTCTTC.

The chain carries TRBV7-9 and TRBJ1-5; the D gene is possibly TRBD1 (5 bases). Between the trimmed V and J ends, which lost 4 bases and 3 bases, there was a span of 7 bases. CDR3 length: 13 amino acids. Germline CDR1 SEHNR, CDR2 FQNEAQ (reference sequence). The CDR3 loop reads CASSSTDNQPQHF. The CDR3 bases are TGTGCCAGCAGCTCGACAGACAATCAGCCCCAGCATTTT.

This clone was seen a single time. The rearrangement links TRBV19 to TRBJ1-4; no clear D gene. In germline, CDR1 is LNHDA, CDR2 SQIVND (reference sequence). This CDR3 region has 19 residues. Between the trimmed V and J ends, which lost 1 base and 1 base, there was a span of 19 bases. The CDR3 is CASSIGVFSGARTNEKLFF. The CDR3 DNA reads TGTGCCAGTAGTATAGGTGTTTTTTCAGGTGCCAGAACTAATGAAAAACTGTTTTTT. The variable domain in full, completed from reference TRBV19 and TRBJ1-4, reads DGGITQSPKYLFRKEGQNVTLSCEQNLNHDAMYWYRQDPGQGLRLIYYSQIVNDFQKGDIAEGYSVSREKKESFPLTVTSAQKNPTAFYLCASSIGVFSGARTNEKLFFGSGTQLSVL.

The chain has TRBV5-1 and TRBJ2-2; 11 bases fit TRBD1. Trimming at V came to 7 bases and at J to 4 bases, leaving 6 bases not matched to a gene. The CDR3 covers 15 residues. Germline V gives CDR1 SGHRS, CDR2 YFSETQ. The CDR3 loop is CASGTGQGVTGELFF. CDR3 DNA: TGCGCCAGCGGTACGGGACAGGGGGTCACCGGGGAGCTGTTTTTT.

This clone was detected a few times. This chain uses TRBV10-1 with TRBJ1-1; D gene unclear. V was trimmed by 4 bases and J by 1 base, leaving 7 bases between them. Germline-derived CDR1 and CDR2 are WNHNN and SYGVQD (reference sequence). This CDR3 has 13 amino acids. CDR3 in DNA: TGCGCCAGCAGTGGGAACAGGAACACTGAAGCTTTCTTT. This translates into CASSGNRNTEAFF.

The count of this clone is one. The chain combines TRBV27 with TRBJ2-7; 9 bases map to TRBD2. The CDR3 spans 18 residues. Germline V gives CDR1 MNHEY, CDR2 SMNVEV (reference sequence). V trimming: 11 bases; J trimming: 4 bases; junction bases outside the gene matches: 24. The DNA for the CDR3 is TGTGCCTTCCACTTGTGCGGGAGGGCCTGGGGCACTAGTTACGAGCAGTACTTC. Residues: CAFHLCGRAWGTSYEQYF.

The rearrangement joins TRBV28 to TRBJ1-1; D may be TRBD1 (5 bases). The CDR3 runs 14 residues. Per the germline V gene, CDR1 is MDHEN and CDR2 is SYDVKM. Deletions cut 3 bases from V and 1 base from J, with 9 bases between. CDR3 region: CASSFGGTNTEAFF. DNA of the CDR3: TGTGCCAGCAGTTTCGGGGGGACGAACACTGAAGCTTTCTTT. Variable domain in full (rest from reference TRBV28 and TRBJ1-1): DVKVTQSSRYLVKRTGEKVFLECVQDMDHENMFWYRQDPGLGLRLIYFSYDVKMKEKGDIPEGYSVSREKKERFSLILESASTNQTSMYLCASSFGGTNTEAFFGQGTRLTVV.

This clone appeared a single time. The rearrangement links TRBV11-2 to TRBJ2-2; D unclear. This CDR3 is built from 13 residues. CDR1 and CDR2 (germline): SGHAT, FQNNGV. Between the trimmed V and J ends, which lost 5 bases and 8 bases, there was a span of 12 bases. CDR3 sequence reads: CASSPTLLGELFF. CDR3 in DNA: TGTGCCAGCAGCCCGACCCTACTGGGGGAGCTGTTTTTT.

The chain uses TRBV30 and TRBJ2-7, with D tentatively TRBD1 (6 bases). The length of the CDR3 is 14 residues. V lost 7 bases, J lost 5 bases, and 21 bases lay in between. Looked up from germline, CDR1 is GTSNPN and CDR2 is SVGIG (reference sequence). This CDR3 reads CAFSHGTIGNEQYF. The CDR3 bases are TGTGCCTTCTCTCACGGGACAATCGGGAACGAGCAGTACTTC. Full variable domain (remainder filled in from reference TRBV30 and TRBJ2-7): SQTIHQWPATLVQPVGSPLSLECTVEGTSNPNLYWYRQAAGRGLQLLFYSVGIGQISSEVPQNLSASRPQDRQFILSSKKLLLSDSGFYLCAFSHGTIGNEQYFGPGTRLTVT.

The DNA of the CDR3 is TGTGCCAGCAGTCCCCGCCCACCGGGACAGGGATACAATGAGCAGTTCTTC. Its translation is CASSPRPPGQGYNEQFF. The chain combines TRBV7-2 with TRBJ2-1, with TRBD1 matching over 9 bases. The V gene end was trimmed by 6 bases and the J gene end by 4 bases; junction bases not matched to a gene: 13. The germline CDR1 and CDR2 sequences are SGHTA and FQGNSA. The CDR3 has 17 residues.

This clone was found many times. V usage is TRBV15 and J usage is TRBJ2-7; 11 bases are a match to TRBD2. CDR1 is LNHNV and CDR2 is YYDKDF in the germline V gene (reference sequence). The CDR3 has 16 amino acids. V dropped 0 bases and J dropped 2; count of bases not matched to a gene: 3. Here the CDR3 reads CATSREGLADTYEQYF. CDR3 bases: TGTGCCACCAGCAGAGAGGGACTAGCGGACACCTACGAGCAGTACTTC.

The genes are TRBV28 and TRBJ2-2; D gene uncertain. Deletions cut 4 bases from V and 6 bases from J, with 15 bases between. CDR3 length equals 15 residues. Per the germline V gene, CDR1 is MDHEN and CDR2 is SYDVKM. The CDR3 nucleotides are TGTGCCAGCAGTTCACCCCGGATGGGGTCCGGGGAGCTGTTTTTT. It specifies CASSSPRMGSGELFF.

CDR3 coding DNA: TGTGCCAGCAGTTTACCCGGACAGGGGGCGGAGACCCAGTACTTC. This sequence encodes CASSLPGQGAETQYF. The chain recombines TRBV28 with TRBJ2-5, with 11 bases identical to TRBD1. The length of the CDR3 is 15 residues. CDR1 is MDHEN, CDR2 SYDVKM, per germline. The trim removed 2 bases at V and 5 bases at J, leaving 4 bases unmatched.

This clone turned up a few times. This sequence joins TRBV7-8 and TRBJ2-7, with 7 bases that match TRBD2. The CDR3 has 14 amino acids. Germline V gene sequence: CDR1 SGHVS, CDR2 FQNEAQ. Trimming cost V 5 bases and J 6 bases; bases outside gene matches: 10. The CDR3 nucleotides are TGTGCCAGCAGCCGGGGGGAGGGAGTGGGCGAGCAGTACTTC. This codes for CASSRGEGVGEQYF.

This chain connects TRBV5-1 to TRBJ2-2, with a possible D match to TRBD2 (5 bases). The CDR3 runs to 16 residues. Between the trimmed V and J ends, which lost 2 bases and 0 bases, there was a span of 11 bases. Germline V gene lookup returns CDR1 SGHRS and CDR2 YFSETQ. CDR3 DNA: TGCGCCAGCAGCTTTTCCAGCGGAGCGAACACCGGGGAGCTGTTTTTT. It encodes CASSFSSGANTGELFF.

The chain joins TRBV2 to TRBJ2-7; D not certain. Germline-derived CDR1 and CDR2 are SNHLY and FYNNEI. This CDR3 contains 12 residues. The ends were cut back, 3 bases at V and 8 bases at J, with 11 bases in the middle. The chain's CDR3 is CASSDRMAKQYF. The CDR3 DNA reads as TGTGCCAGCAGTGACAGGATGGCTAAGCAGTACTTC.

V is TRBV30 and J is TRBJ1-5, with D perhaps matching TRBD1 (5 bases). This CDR3 region has 19 residues. Germline assignment: CDR1 GTSNPN and CDR2 SVGIG (reference sequence). V shed 3 bases and J shed 0 bases, with 24 bases lying between them. CDR3 amino acids: CAWSGEKNLGRGSNQPQHF. DNA for the CDR3: TGTGCCTGGAGCGGAGAGAAAAACTTGGGACGAGGTAGCAATCAGCCCCAGCATTTT.

This clone was recorded at least ten times. This chain joins TRBV2 and TRBJ2-7, with D possibly being TRBD1 (5 bases). Trimming left V 3 bases short and J 8 bases short, with 20 bases between. The CDR3 length is 15 residues. Per germline, CDR1 SNHLY and CDR2 FYNNEI. The CDR3 DNA reads TGTGCCAGCAGTGATTCCAGGGCCCAGTGGATGAAGCAGTACTTC. Amino acids: CASSDSRAQWMKQYF.

The chain employs TRBV28 and TRBJ2-7; 8 positions match TRBD1. Germline trimming cut 1 base from V and 3 bases from J; bases unmatched to any gene: 2. CDR3 length equals 14 residues. Per the germline V gene, CDR1 is MDHEN and CDR2 is SYDVKM. The CDR3 reads CASSLLGQDYEQYF. The CDR3 nucleotides are TGTGCCAGCAGTTTATTGGGACAGGACTACGAGCAGTACTTC.

This clone came up once. V and J are TRBV2 and TRBJ2-2; D unresolved. The CDR3 is made up of 13 amino acids. Trimming took off 3 bases at V and 1 base at J, with 3 bases between the two ends. Germline V gene lookup returns CDR1 SNHLY and CDR2 FYNNEI. In nucleotides, the CDR3 is TGTGCCAGCAGTGATGAGAACACCGGGGAGCTGTTTTTT. Protein: CASSDENTGELFF.

At least ten counts were recorded for this clone. Other DNA sequences in the same sample also yield this CDR3. The gene calls are TRBV9 and TRBJ2-7; D gene ambiguous. Germline V gene sequence: CDR1 SGDLS, CDR2 YYNGEE. The CDR3 loop spans 14 amino acids. V was clipped by 1 base and J by 0 bases, with 8 bases between them. The CDR3 protein is CASSVSTASYEQYF. CDR3 in DNA: TGTGCCAGCAGCGTATCAACTGCCTCCTACGAGCAGTACTTC. Supplemented by reference TRBV9 and TRBJ2-7, the full variable domain reads DSGVTQTPKHLITATGQRVTLRCSPRSGDLSVYWYQQSLDQGLQFLIQYYNGEERAKGNILERFSAQQFPDLHSELNLSSLELGDSALYFCASSVSTASYEQYFGPGTRLTVT.

The chain has TRBV7-9 and TRBJ1-3; D is uncertain. Trimming removed 5 bases from V and 0 bases from J, with 2 bases in between. This CDR3 is 12 amino acids long. Germline CDR1 is SEHNR and CDR2 is FQNEAQ (reference sequence). The DNA for the CDR3 is TGTGCCAGCAGCACCTCTGGAAACACCATATATTTT. Its protein product is CASSTSGNTIYF.

The gene calls are TRBV15 and TRBJ2-7, with TRBD2 matching 9 bases. J lost 7 bases, V lost 4 bases, and 11 bases had no gene match. The germline gives CDR1 LNHNV, CDR2 YYDKDF (reference sequence). This CDR3 is built from 15 residues. CDR3 sequence: CATSTGTSYMGEQYF. The CDR3 DNA follows: TGTGCCACCAGCACCGGGACTAGCTACATGGGGGAGCAGTACTTC.

The gene calls are TRBV11-2 and TRBJ1-1; the D is unclear. Germline CDR1 SGHAT, CDR2 FQNNGV. Deletions cut 1 base from V and 4 bases from J, with 10 bases between. The CDR3 covers 14 residues. The CDR3 region is CASSLAGLSTEAFF. The CDR3 bases are TGTGCCAGCAGCTTAGCCGGCCTAAGCACTGAAGCTTTCTTT.

Worth noting for this clone: The same CDR3 is also encoded by other DNA sequences in this sample. The J gene is TRBJ2-5, the V gene TRBV6-5; 11 bases are shared with TRBD1. The CDR3 totals 15 residues. With V trimmed by 3 bases and J by 2 bases, 2 bases remained unmatched. Germline CDR1 and CDR2: MNHEY and SVGAGI. CDR3 in amino acids: CASSYRDRGQETQYF. In DNA form, the CDR3 reads TGTGCCAGCAGTTATCGGGACAGGGGGCAAGAGACCCAGTACTTC.

The chain employs TRBV29-1 and TRBJ2-3; 14 bases line up with TRBD2. The CDR3 runs 14 residues. V trimming: 6 bases; J trimming: 4 bases; junction bases outside the gene matches: 3. Germline V gene data show CDR1 as SQVTM and CDR2 as ANQGSEA. CDR3 in DNA: TGCAGCGTGGCGGGACTAGCGGGAGCAGATACGCAGTATTTT. Encoded protein: CSVAGLAGADTQYF.

The chain uses TRBV6-6 and TRBJ2-6, with D possibly TRBD1 on 5 matching bases. The V end was cut by 7 bases, the J end by 0 bases, with 7 bases between. The CDR3 spans 14 residues. In germline, CDR1 is MNHNY, CDR2 SVGAGI (reference sequence). CDR3 coding DNA: TGTGCCAGCACTGACAGCTCTGGGGCCAACGTCCTGACTTTC. Amino acid sequence: CASTDSSGANVLTF.

The V gene is TRBV18, the J gene TRBJ2-1; 7 nucleotides agree with TRBD2. The length of the CDR3 is 16 residues. Unmatched junction bases numbered 6, after V lost 0 bases and J lost 4 bases. The germline V gene has CDR1 KGHSH and CDR2 LQKENI. This chain's CDR3 is CASSPPVTSEYNEQFF. The CDR3 DNA reads as TGTGCCAGCTCACCACCGGTAACTAGCGAATACAATGAGCAGTTCTTC.

The V and J genes are TRBV28 and TRBJ2-1, with a tentative D call TRBD1 (5 bases). CDR3 length: 15 residues. Deletions cut 6 bases from V and 5 bases from J, with 17 bases between. CDR1 MDHEN and CDR2 SYDVKM come from the germline V gene. The DNA for the CDR3 is TGTGCCAGCAGCAAGGGGCTGCGCGGAGACAATGAGCAGTTCTTC. Translation: CASSKGLRGDNEQFF.